Each of the 4 T cell receptor beta chains below was sequenced from the same sample in a study of cytomegalovirus exposure and HLA in healthy donors. Primers: 60 Vbeta forward and 13 Jbeta reverse. Sequencing was performed with immunoSEQ multiplex PCR; in TCRdb, only in-frame clones are kept and a portion is missing. The table shows about 170,000 clones, with more than 75% occurring only once. The sample taken for sequencing was PBMCs. Receptors were obtained from a man in his late teens or twenties in good health and CMV-seropositive.

A single count supports this clone. J is TRBJ2-3 and V is TRBV30, with 8 positions matching TRBD1. V lost 0 bases and J lost 10; bases outside the gene matches: 3. Germline CDR1 is GTSNPN and CDR2 is SVGIG (reference sequence). The CDR3 contains 12 residues. DNA for the CDR3: TGTGCCTGGAGTGTTGGACAGGGCCCGCAGTATTTT. This codes for CAWSVGQGPQYF.

This clone showed up just once. The chain combines TRBV27 with TRBJ1-1; the D is unclear. This CDR3 comprises 15 residues. Germline lookup yields CDR1 MNHEY and CDR2 SMNVEV (reference sequence). Trimming took 0 bases from V and 2 from J, leaving 10 bases between them. Here the CDR3 DNA reads TGTGCCAGCAGTTTATCGCGCACTAGTAACACTGAAGCTTTCTTT. Amino acids: CASSLSRTSNTEAFF.

The chain carries TRBV30 and TRBJ2-1; maybe TRBD2 (5 bases). The CDR3 totals 14 residues. V was pared by 2 bases and J by 8 bases, with 16 bases between. CDR1 and CDR2 from the germline V gene are GTSNPN and SVGIG (reference sequence). Here the CDR3 reads CAWSTGKPFDEQFF. The CDR3 coding sequence is TGTGCCTGGAGTACCGGGAAACCCTTCGATGAGCAGTTCTTC.

V is TRBV7-9 and J is TRBJ2-7, with D unclear. Trimming took 5 bases from V and 2 from J, leaving 16 bases between them. Germline lookup yields CDR1 SEHNR and CDR2 FQNEAQ (reference sequence). This CDR3 has 15 residues. The CDR3 bases are TGTGCCAGCAGCACGACTCCAGTGAGTACCTACGAGCAGTACTTC. Amino acids: CASSTTPVSTYEQYF.